These T cell receptor beta chains were read from a single sample in a study of T cell responses to AZD1222 COVID-19 vaccine. Here immunoSEQ multiplex PCR was the method, and the copy in TCRdb shows in-frame clones only, minus some. The table records around 110,000 clones, 80% to 90% of them present only once. This sample comprised peripheral blood, obtained on day 0 of MenACWY control vaccination. These receptors were taken from an adult in good health. Both conserved end residues are part of each CDR3. A D gene is named only where the DNA matches it firmly. A row's size may be missing; if present it is once, few, many or a size class.

NA TRBJ1-6 TRBV5-1 NA CASSLEERSPLHF TGCGCCAGCAGCTTGGAGGAAAGGTCACCCCTCCACTTT
NA TRBJ2-3 TRBV27 NA CASSLTGTTDQTDTQYF TGTGCCAGCAGTTTAACAGGGACCACCGATCAGACAGATACGCAGTATTTT
NA TRBJ2-7 TRBV27 TRBD2 CASSLMGGDYEQYF TGTGCCAGCAGTTTAATGGGAGGGGATTACGAGCAGTACTTC
NA TRBJ1-5 TRBV19 NA CASQTDGQGMNQPQHF TGTGCCAGTCAGACGGATGGGCAGGGGATGAATCAGCCCCAGCATTTT
few TRBJ2-7 TRBV7-8 TRBD2 CASSPRTSGAEQYF TGTGCCAGCAGCCCTAGGACTAGCGGGGCCGAGCAGTACTTC
few TRBJ1-3 TRBV6-2/TRBV6-3 NA CASSYSDSYSGNTIYF TGTGCCAGCAGTTACTCGGACAGCTACTCTGGAAACACCATATATTTT
few TRBJ2-2 TRBV4-3 TRBD1 CASSQGQKINTGELFF TGCGCCAGCAGCCAGGGACAGAAAATTAACACCGGGGAGCTGTTTTTT
NA TRBJ2-7 TRBV6-6 TRBD2 CASSNTLAASSYEQYF TGTGCCAGCAGTAATACACTAGCGGCTAGCTCCTACGAGCAGTACTTC
NA TRBJ2-7 TRBV7-2 TRBD2 CASSLAPGAGGSSSYEQYF TGTGCCAGCAGCTTAGCGCCGGGGGCGGGGGGCTCCAGCTCCTACGAGCAGTACTTC
once TRBJ1-1 TRBV3-1/TRBV3-2 NA CASSQVSLNTEAFF TGTGCCAGCAGCCAAGTAAGCCTTAACACTGAAGCTTTCTTT
NA TRBJ1-1 TRBV7-2 TRBD1 CASSLRPGTGVDTEAFF TGTGCCAGCAGCTTACGTCCCGGGACAGGGGTGGACACTGAAGCTTTCTTT
NA TRBJ2-7 TRBV18 NA CASSPGLNSYEQYF TGTGCCAGCTCGCCCGGACTGAACTCCTACGAGCAGTACTTC
NA TRBJ1-6 TRBV11-1 TRBD1 CASSGQGSYNSPLHF TGTGCCAGCAGCGGACAGGGGTCCTATAATTCACCCCTCCACTTT
NA TRBJ2-7 TRBV28 TRBD2 CASSWGTSGSYEQYF TGTGCCAGCAGTTGGGGTACTAGCGGCTCCTACGAGCAGTACTTC
NA TRBJ2-3 TRBV2 TRBD2 CASSELAGTRDTQYF TGTGCCAGCAGTGAGCTAGCGGGCACCCGTGATACGCAGTATTTT
NA TRBJ2-2 TRBV19 TRBD1 CASSSRQGAGELFF TGTGCCAGTAGCTCCCGCCAGGGGGCCGGGGAGCTGTTTTTT
NA TRBJ1-6 TRBV28 TRBD1 CASSVPGQAANSPLHF TGTGCCAGCAGTGTCCCGGGACAGGCGGCCAATTCACCCCTCCACTTT
NA TRBJ2-7 TRBV6-2/TRBV6-3 NA CASSYSRGEGQGRAYEQYF TGTGCCAGCAGTTACTCGAGAGGGGAAGGGCAGGGCCGAGCCTACGAGCAGTACTTC
NA TRBJ2-7 TRBV6-5 TRBD1 CASSGTGPGGEQYF TGTGCCAGCAGCGGGACAGGGCCCGGGGGGGAGCAGTACTTC
NA TRBJ2-1 TRBV6-6 TRBD2 CASSGLAGTQFF TGTGCCAGCAGTGGACTAGCGGGGACGCAGTTCTTC
NA TRBJ1-4 TRBV6-2/TRBV6-3 NA CASSYSYIRANEKLFF TGTGCCAGCAGTTACTCATATATCCGGGCTAATGAAAAACTGTTTTTT
NA TRBJ1-1 TRBV18 NA CASSPTTDLRGTEAFF TGTGCCAGCTCACCGACGACAGACCTTCGTGGCACTGAAGCTTTCTTT
NA TRBJ2-1 TRBV4-2 NA CASSQPLRYNEQFF TGTGCCAGCAGCCAACCCCTCCGGTACAATGAGCAGTTCTTC
once TRBJ2-1 TRBV6-5 NA CASSYPTQSSYNEQFF TGTGCCAGCAGTTACCCGACGCAGAGCTCCTACAATGAGCAGTTCTTC
NA TRBJ1-4 TRBV18 TRBD1 CASSLGQARDEKLFF TGTGCCAGCTCACTAGGACAGGCACGGGATGAAAAACTGTTTTTT
NA TRBJ2-7 TRBV10-3 NA CAISEDGSYEQYF TGTGCCATCAGTGAGGACGGCTCCTACGAGCAGTACTTC
NA TRBJ2-3 TRBV6-2/TRBV6-3 TRBD1 CASSDRVMITDTQYF TGTGCCAGCAGCGACAGGGTTATGATCACAGATACGCAGTATTTT
NA TRBJ1-5 TRBV19 TRBD1 CASSSGDRGDHQPQHF TGTGCCAGTAGTAGTGGGGACAGGGGGGACCATCAGCCCCAGCATTTT
NA TRBJ1-2 TRBV18 NA CASSPERTYGYTF TGTGCCAGCTCACCGGAGCGAACTTATGGCTACACCTTC
NA TRBJ1-6 TRBV3-1/TRBV3-2 TRBD1 CATRGYSYNSPLHF TGTGCCACCAGGGGGTACTCCTATAATTCACCCCTCCACTTT
NA TRBJ1-2 TRBV18 NA CASSPYYSVGDGYTF TGTGCCAGCTCACCATATTACAGTGTAGGGGATGGCTACACCTTC
NA TRBJ1-5 TRBV20-1 TRBD1 CSASNVAGGIGNQPQHF TGCAGTGCTAGTAACGTGGCAGGGGGAATAGGAAATCAGCCCCAGCATTTT
NA TRBJ1-2 TRBV19 NA CASSKSWGNGYTF TGTGCCAGTAGTAAATCATGGGGGAATGGCTACACCTTC
few TRBJ2-2 TRBV4-3 TRBD1 CASSLFYRGFTGELFF TGCGCCAGCAGCCTCTTCTACAGGGGATTCACCGGGGAGCTGTTTTTT
NA TRBJ1-6 TRBV6-2/TRBV6-3 TRBD1 CASSRPGQGRSPLHF TGTGCCAGCAGTCGACCGGGACAGGGACGGTCACCCCTCCACTTT
NA TRBJ1-4 TRBV5-6 NA CASSLLENEKLFF TGTGCCAGCAGCTTGTTAGAAAATGAAAAACTGTTTTTT
NA TRBJ2-6 TRBV6-5 NA CATRQGNSGANVLTF TGTGCCACCCGGCAGGGAAACTCTGGGGCCAACGTCCTGACTTTC
NA TRBJ1-6 TRBV10-2 NA CASSEESRVARGGSPLHF TGCGCCAGCAGTGAGGAATCCAGGGTAGCCCGAGGAGGTTCACCCCTCCACTTT
NA TRBJ2-5 TRBV18 TRBD2 CASSLLGRAQETQYF TGTGCCAGCTCACTCCTGGGGAGGGCCCAAGAGACCCAGTACTTC
once TRBJ1-2 TRBV2 NA CASRPTSGLDYGYTF TGTGCCAGCAGGCCCACCTCGGGTTTGGACTATGGCTACACCTTC
NA TRBJ1-1 TRBV21-1 NA CARTHPRDTEAFF TGTGCCAGGACACACCCAAGGGACACTGAAGCTTTCTTT
NA TRBJ1-3 TRBV7-9 NA CASSLARGWVQGKGNTIYF TGTGCCAGCAGCTTAGCGCGGGGCTGGGTACAGGGTAAAGGAAACACCATATATTTT
NA TRBJ2-2 TRBV7-2 NA CASSRDSNTGELFF TGTGCCAGCAGCCGGGACTCGAACACCGGGGAGCTGTTTTTT
NA TRBJ2-2 TRBV7-8 NA CASSLVTGELFF TGTGCCAGCAGCTTAGTCACCGGGGAGCTGTTTTTT
once TRBJ1-2 TRBV6-5 NA CASTQTRTGGYTF TGTGCCAGCACCCAAACTAGAACAGGCGGCTACACCTTC
once TRBJ2-3 TRBV24-1 TRBD2 CATSDPLAGGLTDTQYF TGTGCCACCAGTGATCCTCTAGCGGGGGGCCTCACAGATACGCAGTATTTT
NA TRBJ1-6 TRBV10-2 NA CASSEDRDSPLHF TGCGCCAGCAGTGAGGATAGGGATTCACCCCTCCACTTT
NA TRBJ2-2 TRBV28 NA CASRRGGDRELFF TGTGCCAGCAGGCGAGGGGGAGACAGGGAGCTGTTTTTT
NA TRBJ1-4 TRBV5-1 TRBD1 CASSRSRDRADEKLFF TGCGCCAGCAGCCGGTCCCGGGACAGGGCCGATGAAAAACTGTTTTTT
NA TRBJ1-5 TRBV7-9 NA CASSLGGTGNQPQHF TGTGCCAGCAGCTTAGGGGGTACGGGCAATCAGCCCCAGCATTTT
NA TRBJ2-1 TRBV6-4 NA CASSDSYLTGSYNEQFF TGTGCCAGCAGTGACTCGTATTTGACAGGATCCTACAATGAGCAGTTCTTC
NA TRBJ2-3 TRBV9 NA CASSLGGAHTDTQYF TGTGCCAGCAGCCTGGGGGGAGCTCACACAGATACGCAGTATTTT
NA TRBJ2-1 TRBV24-1 TRBD1 CATSDQTGNSYNEQFF TGTGCCACCAGTGACCAGACAGGGAACTCCTACAATGAGCAGTTCTTC
NA TRBJ2-5 TRBV18 NA CASSPGVQETQYF TGTGCCAGCTCACCGGGGGTCCAAGAGACCCAGTACTTC
NA TRBJ1-2 TRBV4-3 NA CASSQVSEGGYTF TGCGCCAGCAGCCAGGTTTCCGAGGGTGGCTACACCTTC
NA TRBJ1-2 TRBV7-9 TRBD1 CASSRNWDRGSYGYTF TGTGCCAGCAGCCGAAATTGGGACAGGGGAAGCTATGGCTACACCTTC
NA TRBJ2-3 TRBV6-1 NA CASSEGRAGDTQYF TGTGCCAGCAGTGAAGGTAGGGCAGGAGATACGCAGTATTTT
NA TRBJ1-1 TRBV6-2/TRBV6-3 NA CASSYPSGYMNTEAFF TGTGCCAGCAGTTACCCCTCTGGGTACATGAACACTGAAGCTTTCTTT
NA TRBJ1-2 TRBV5-1 NA CASRRRVQGDYGYTF TGCGCCAGTCGGCGGAGGGTCCAAGGGGACTATGGCTACACCTTC